These T cell receptor beta chains were read from a single sample in a study of spatial heterogeneity in lung cancer. TCRdb passed the 5' RACE reads through MiXCR, listing each CDR3 protein once. The sample carries under 150,000 distinct CDR3 sequences, more than 10% recorded once. The sequences come from PBMCs, collected at follow-up. The receptors shown here come from a female donor with early-stage non-small cell lung cancer. The CDR3 runs from the conserved cysteine through the conserved F or W. Each record gives: J gene, V gene, clone size, D gene, CDR3 DNA, CDR3 protein. D genes are given only for firm matches. Size is omitted from some rows. Given values are once, few, many or a class for expanded clones.

J gene: TRBJ2-4
V gene: TRBV30
clone size: many
D gene: TRBD1
CDR3 DNA: TGTGCCTGGGGTCGACAGGGGGTGGGTCACATTCAGTACTTC
CDR3 protein: CAWGRQGVGHIQYF

J gene: TRBJ1-5
V gene: TRBV12-3/TRBV12-4
clone size: -
D gene: -
CDR3 DNA: TGTGCCAGCACCTCGGCCCCTTTGGGGCCCCAGCATTTT
CDR3 protein: CASTSAPLGPQHF

J gene: TRBJ2-5
V gene: TRBV5-1
clone size: few
D gene: TRBD2
CDR3 DNA: TGCGCCAGCAGTCAGCTAGCGGGACAAGAGACCCAGTACTTC
CDR3 protein: CASSQLAGQETQYF

J gene: TRBJ2-7
V gene: TRBV29-1
clone size: many
D gene: -
CDR3 DNA: TGCAGCGTTGGGGGGGTCCCCTACGAGCAGTACTTC
CDR3 protein: CSVGGVPYEQYF

J gene: TRBJ2-3
V gene: TRBV6-2/TRBV6-3
clone size: many
D gene: TRBD2
CDR3 DNA: TGTGCCAGCAGCCCGACTAGCGGGGCAGATACGCAGTATTTT
CDR3 protein: CASSPTSGADTQYF

J gene: TRBJ2-6
V gene: TRBV5-4
clone size: few
D gene: TRBD1
CDR3 DNA: TGTGCCAGCAGCCCAGGGGGCGATGGGGCCAACGTCCTGACTTTC
CDR3 protein: CASSPGGDGANVLTF

J gene: TRBJ2-1
V gene: TRBV24-1
clone size: few
D gene: TRBD2
CDR3 DNA: TGTGCCACCAGTGATTTGGCTAGCGGGAGCTCCTACAATGAGCAGTTCTTC
CDR3 protein: CATSDLASGSSYNEQFF

J gene: TRBJ2-2
V gene: TRBV12-3/TRBV12-4
clone size: -
D gene: -
CDR3 DNA: TGTGCCAGCAGTTCATCGGGAGCGAACACCGGGGAGCTGTTTTTT
CDR3 protein: CASSSSGANTGELFF

J gene: TRBJ2-7
V gene: TRBV28
clone size: many
D gene: TRBD2
CDR3 DNA: TGTGCCAGCAGTGGACGGACTAGCGTCCTCTACGAGCAGTACTTC
CDR3 protein: CASSGRTSVLYEQYF

J gene: TRBJ2-2
V gene: TRBV2
clone size: few
D gene: -
CDR3 DNA: TGTGCCAGCAGGGGTACCCTCTCGAACACCGGGGAGCTGTTTTTT
CDR3 protein: CASRGTLSNTGELFF

J gene: TRBJ1-1
V gene: TRBV6-2/TRBV6-3
clone size: -
D gene: -
CDR3 DNA: TGTGCCAGCAGGGACATTCGGGGGTACACTGAAGCTTTCTTT
CDR3 protein: CASRDIRGYTEAFF

J gene: TRBJ2-6
V gene: TRBV5-1
clone size: -
D gene: -
CDR3 DNA: TGCGCCAGCAGATGGGACACAATCTCTGGGGCCAACGTCCTGACTTTC
CDR3 protein: CASRWDTISGANVLTF

J gene: TRBJ2-4
V gene: TRBV27
clone size: -
D gene: -
CDR3 DNA: TGTGCCAGCAGTAGCAAAGTTAATAGAGTCATTCAGTACTTC
CDR3 protein: CASSSKVNRVIQYF

J gene: TRBJ2-7
V gene: TRBV27
clone size: few
D gene: TRBD1
CDR3 DNA: TGTGCCAGCAGATCATCGGGACAGGGCTACGAGCAGTACTTC
CDR3 protein: CASRSSGQGYEQYF

J gene: TRBJ1-5
V gene: TRBV28
clone size: few
D gene: -
CDR3 DNA: TGTGCCAGCAGTTTCTTGGGGCAGGGTAATCAGCCCCAGCATTTT
CDR3 protein: CASSFLGQGNQPQHF

J gene: TRBJ2-2
V gene: TRBV5-1
clone size: few
D gene: TRBD2
CDR3 DNA: TGCGCCAGCAGCCCAAGCGAGCGGGGGAACACCGGGGAGCTGTTTTTT
CDR3 protein: CASSPSERGNTGELFF

J gene: TRBJ2-1
V gene: TRBV18
clone size: -
D gene: -
CDR3 DNA: TGTGCCAGCTCACCATCCAGGACGGGTTACAATGAGCAGTTCTTC
CDR3 protein: CASSPSRTGYNEQFF

J gene: TRBJ1-4
V gene: TRBV28
clone size: many
D gene: -
CDR3 DNA: TGTGCCAGCGGCCAGAATGAAAAACTGTTTTTT
CDR3 protein: CASGQNEKLFF

J gene: TRBJ1-1
V gene: TRBV20-1
clone size: many
D gene: TRBD1
CDR3 DNA: TGCAGTGCTCCGACGGACAGGGTAGACACTGAAGCTTTCTTT
CDR3 protein: CSAPTDRVDTEAFF

J gene: TRBJ1-1
V gene: TRBV7-3
clone size: few
D gene: -
CDR3 DNA: TGTGCCAGCAGCCCAACAGGGAACACTGAAGCTTTCTTT
CDR3 protein: CASSPTGNTEAFF

J gene: TRBJ2-7
V gene: TRBV10-3
clone size: many
D gene: -
CDR3 DNA: TGTGCCATCAGTGAGTCGATGACTGAGCAGTACTTC
CDR3 protein: CAISESMTEQYF

J gene: TRBJ1-1
V gene: TRBV29-1
clone size: -
D gene: -
CDR3 DNA: TGCAGCGCTGGGGACACCTTGAACACTGAAGCTTTCTTT
CDR3 protein: CSAGDTLNTEAFF

J gene: TRBJ2-1
V gene: TRBV7-9
clone size: -
D gene: -
CDR3 DNA: TGTGCCAGCAGCCGGCGATGGGCCCATGAGCAGTTCTTC
CDR3 protein: CASSRRWAHEQFF

J gene: TRBJ2-6
V gene: TRBV7-9
clone size: many
D gene: -
CDR3 DNA: TGTGCCAGCAGCTTAGCGCCTGTTTCTGGGGCCAACGTCCTGACTTTC
CDR3 protein: CASSLAPVSGANVLTF

J gene: TRBJ1-1
V gene: TRBV27
clone size: -
D gene: -
CDR3 DNA: TGTGCCAGCAATAACAGGTTGAACACTGAAGCTTTCTTT
CDR3 protein: CASNNRLNTEAFF

J gene: TRBJ2-1
V gene: TRBV3-1
clone size: few
D gene: TRBD2
CDR3 DNA: TGTGCCAGCAGCCAAGGGGGAGGGCCACGGAATGAGCAGTTCTTC
CDR3 protein: CASSQGGGPRNEQFF

J gene: TRBJ2-7
V gene: TRBV28
clone size: many
D gene: TRBD1
CDR3 DNA: TGTGCCAGCAGTGGGGCCGGGACAGGATCCATGCGCGAGCAGTACTTC
CDR3 protein: CASSGAGTGSMREQYF

J gene: TRBJ1-1
V gene: TRBV29-1
clone size: many
D gene: -
CDR3 DNA: TGCAGCGTTGAAGGCGGAACAGAGCGAAACACTGAAGCTTTCTTT
CDR3 protein: CSVEGGTERNTEAFF

J gene: TRBJ2-7
V gene: TRBV2
clone size: -
D gene: -
CDR3 DNA: TGTGCCAGCTATCTACCGGGGCCGGGGTACGAGCAGTACTTC
CDR3 protein: CASYLPGPGYEQYF

J gene: TRBJ2-7
V gene: TRBV6-1
clone size: -
D gene: -
CDR3 DNA: TGTGCCAGCAGTGACCCGATAGGGGCATACGAGCAGTACTTC
CDR3 protein: CASSDPIGAYEQYF

J gene: TRBJ1-2
V gene: TRBV7-9
clone size: -
D gene: TRBD1
CDR3 DNA: TGTGCCAGCAGCTACGGACAGGGCCATGGCTACACCTTC
CDR3 protein: CASSYGQGHGYTF

J gene: TRBJ2-1
V gene: TRBV24-1
clone size: many
D gene: TRBD2
CDR3 DNA: TGTGCCACGGGGGGACTAGCGGGAATCAATGAGCAGTTCTTC
CDR3 protein: CATGGLAGINEQFF

J gene: TRBJ1-6
V gene: TRBV27
clone size: few
D gene: TRBD1
CDR3 DNA: TGTGCCAGCAGTCCAGGACTGACAGGGTCACCCCTCCACTTT
CDR3 protein: CASSPGLTGSPLHF

J gene: TRBJ1-2
V gene: TRBV12-3/TRBV12-4
clone size: many
D gene: TRBD1
CDR3 DNA: TGTGCCAGCAGTTCGACAGGGATGAGAACCTTC
CDR3 protein: CASSSTGMRTF

J gene: TRBJ2-1
V gene: TRBV20-1
clone size: few
D gene: -
CDR3 DNA: TGCAGTGCCTTTTACAACTCACAGTTCTTC
CDR3 protein: CSAFYNSQFF

J gene: TRBJ1-2
V gene: TRBV6-4
clone size: many
D gene: TRBD1
CDR3 DNA: TGTGCCAGCAGCCCGGGACAGGGGGCCGGCTACACCTTC
CDR3 protein: CASSPGQGAGYTF

J gene: TRBJ2-1
V gene: TRBV20-1
clone size: few
D gene: TRBD2
CDR3 DNA: TGCAGTCCTCAAGGAGGGACTAACAATGAGCAGTTCTTC
CDR3 protein: CSPQGGTNNEQFF

J gene: TRBJ2-7
V gene: TRBV29-1
clone size: many
D gene: TRBD1
CDR3 DNA: TGCAGCGTTCCTGGGACAGGCGCCTGGGAGCAGTACTTC
CDR3 protein: CSVPGTGAWEQYF

J gene: TRBJ2-3
V gene: TRBV28
clone size: -
D gene: TRBD2
CDR3 DNA: TGTGTCAGCATCCTAGGGGGGACTAGAAGCACAGATACGCAGTATTTT
CDR3 protein: CVSILGGTRSTDTQYF

J gene: TRBJ1-1
V gene: TRBV5-1
clone size: -
D gene: TRBD1
CDR3 DNA: TGCGCCAGCAGCTTGCAGGGGGCGAAGACTGAAGCTTTCTTT
CDR3 protein: CASSLQGAKTEAFF

J gene: TRBJ2-5
V gene: TRBV21-1
clone size: -
D gene: -
CDR3 DNA: TGTGCCAGCAGGCTACTAGTCAAGCTGGAGACCCAGTACTTC
CDR3 protein: CASRLLVKLETQYF

J gene: TRBJ1-1
V gene: TRBV10-3
clone size: -
D gene: -
CDR3 DNA: TGTGCCATCAGTGAGGTAGGACAGAGATTGAACACTGAAGCTTTCTTT
CDR3 protein: CAISEVGQRLNTEAFF

J gene: TRBJ2-2
V gene: TRBV28
clone size: -
D gene: TRBD1
CDR3 DNA: TGTGCCAGCAGTTTAGCCGGGACAGGGAAGCCCGGGGAGCTGTTTTTT
CDR3 protein: CASSLAGTGKPGELFF

J gene: TRBJ1-4
V gene: TRBV5-1
clone size: few
D gene: -
CDR3 DNA: TGCGCCAGCAGCGCTGGCCCGGGCAGGGCGAATGAAAAACTGTTTTTT
CDR3 protein: CASSAGPGRANEKLFF